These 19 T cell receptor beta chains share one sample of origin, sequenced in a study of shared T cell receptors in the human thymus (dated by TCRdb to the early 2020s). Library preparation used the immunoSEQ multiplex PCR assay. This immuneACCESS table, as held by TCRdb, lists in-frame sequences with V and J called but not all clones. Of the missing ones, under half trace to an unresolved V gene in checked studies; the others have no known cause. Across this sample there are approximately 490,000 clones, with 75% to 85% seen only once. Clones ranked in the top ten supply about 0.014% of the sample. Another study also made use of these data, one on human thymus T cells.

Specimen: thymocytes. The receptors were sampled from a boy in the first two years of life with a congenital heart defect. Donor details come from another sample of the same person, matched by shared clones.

CDR3 DNA sequence: TGCAGCGTTGTCGTAGCCGCGCCACCCTCCTACAATGAGCAGTTCTTC. This gives the protein CSVVVAAPPSYNEQFF. The chain is built from TRBV29-1 and TRBJ2-1; no reliable D call. This CDR3 contains 16 residues. In germline, CDR1 is SQVTM, CDR2 ANQGSEA. The V gene lost 4 bases and the J gene lost 0 bases, with 16 bases spanning the gap.

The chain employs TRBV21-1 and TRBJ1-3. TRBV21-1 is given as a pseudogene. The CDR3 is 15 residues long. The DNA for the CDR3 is TGTGCCAGCAGCAAAGGAGGGCCCTCTGGAAACACCATATATTTT. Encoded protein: CASSKGGPSGNTIYF.

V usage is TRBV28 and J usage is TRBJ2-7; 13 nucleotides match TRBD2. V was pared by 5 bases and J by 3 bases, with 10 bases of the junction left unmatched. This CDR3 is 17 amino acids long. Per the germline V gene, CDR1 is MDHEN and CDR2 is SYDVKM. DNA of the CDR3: TGTGCCAGCAGTCCCTTGGGTGGACTAGCGGGAGTCTACGAGCAGTACTTC. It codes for CASSPLGGLAGVYEQYF.

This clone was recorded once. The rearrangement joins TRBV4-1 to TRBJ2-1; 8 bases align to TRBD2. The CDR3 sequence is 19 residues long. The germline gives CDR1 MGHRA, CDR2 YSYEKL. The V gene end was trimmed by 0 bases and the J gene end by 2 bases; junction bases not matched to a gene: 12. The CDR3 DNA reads TGCGCCAGCAGCCAAGATTCGGGCGGGAGGCACCTAACCTACAATGAGCAGTTCTTC. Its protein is CASSQDSGGRHLTYNEQFF.

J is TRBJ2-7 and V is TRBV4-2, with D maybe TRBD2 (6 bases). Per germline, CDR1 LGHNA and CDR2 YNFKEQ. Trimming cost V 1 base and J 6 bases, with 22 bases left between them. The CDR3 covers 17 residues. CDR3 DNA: TGTGCCAGCAGCCAAGCCCTGCGGGTTCGGGGGTCGCTCGAGCAGTACTTC. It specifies CASSQALRVRGSLEQYF.

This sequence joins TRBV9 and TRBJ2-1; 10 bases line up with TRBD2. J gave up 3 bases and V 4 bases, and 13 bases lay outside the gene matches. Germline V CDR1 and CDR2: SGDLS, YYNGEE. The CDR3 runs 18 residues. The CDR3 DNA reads TGTGCCAGCAGCTCTAGGGGGACTAGCGAGAGGGGCTACAATGAGCAGTTCTTC. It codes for CASSSRGTSERGYNEQFF. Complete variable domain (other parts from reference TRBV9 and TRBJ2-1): DSGVTQTPKHLITATGQRVTLRCSPRSGDLSVYWYQQSLDQGLQFLIQYYNGEERAKGNILERFSAQQFPDLHSELNLSSLELGDSALYFCASSSRGTSERGYNEQFFGPGTRLTVL.

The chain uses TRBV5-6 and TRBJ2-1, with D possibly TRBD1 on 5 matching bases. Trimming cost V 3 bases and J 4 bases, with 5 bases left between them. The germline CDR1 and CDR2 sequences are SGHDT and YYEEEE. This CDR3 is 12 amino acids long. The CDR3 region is CASSSGYNEQFF. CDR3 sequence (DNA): TGTGCCAGCAGCTCAGGGTACAATGAGCAGTTCTTC.

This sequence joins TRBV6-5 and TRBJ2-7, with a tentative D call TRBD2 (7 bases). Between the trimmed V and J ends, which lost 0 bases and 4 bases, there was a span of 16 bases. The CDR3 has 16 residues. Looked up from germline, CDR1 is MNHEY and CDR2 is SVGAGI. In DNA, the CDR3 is TGTGCCAGCAGTTACTCGAGGGGGAGGGAAGGTTACGAGCAGTACTTC. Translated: CASSYSRGREGYEQYF.

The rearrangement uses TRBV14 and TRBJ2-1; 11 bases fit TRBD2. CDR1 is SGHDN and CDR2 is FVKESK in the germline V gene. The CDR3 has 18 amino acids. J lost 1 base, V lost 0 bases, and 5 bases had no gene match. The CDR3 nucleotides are TGTGCCAGCAGCCAAGACTTAACTAGCGGGAGATCCTACAATGAGCAGTTCTTC. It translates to CASSQDLTSGRSYNEQFF. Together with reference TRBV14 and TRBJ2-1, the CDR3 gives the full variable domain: EAGVTQFPSHSVIEKGQTVTLRCDPISGHDNLYWYRRVMGKEIKFLLHFVKESKQDESGMPNNRFLAERTGGTYSTLKVQPAELEDSGVYFCASSQDLTSGRSYNEQFFGPGTRLTVL.

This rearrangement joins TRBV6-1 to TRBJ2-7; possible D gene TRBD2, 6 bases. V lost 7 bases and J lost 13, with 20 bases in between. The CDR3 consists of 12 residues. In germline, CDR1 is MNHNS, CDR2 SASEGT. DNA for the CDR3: TGTGCCAGCAATATCGGCCCCGCGGGGACCTACTTC. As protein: CASNIGPAGTYF.

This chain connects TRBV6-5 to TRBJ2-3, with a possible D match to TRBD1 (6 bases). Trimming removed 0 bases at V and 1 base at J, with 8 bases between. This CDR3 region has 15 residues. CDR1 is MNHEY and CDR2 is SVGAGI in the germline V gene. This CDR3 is CASSYSWTGTDTQYF. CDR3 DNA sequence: TGTGCCAGCAGTTACTCCTGGACAGGCACAGATACGCAGTATTTT.

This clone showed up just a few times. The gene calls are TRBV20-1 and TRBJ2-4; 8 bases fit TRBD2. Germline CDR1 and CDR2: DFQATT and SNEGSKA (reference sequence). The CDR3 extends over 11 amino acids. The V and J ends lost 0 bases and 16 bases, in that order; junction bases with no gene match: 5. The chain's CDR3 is CSARDFSGDYF. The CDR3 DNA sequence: TGCAGTGCTAGAGATTTTAGCGGGGACTACTTC.

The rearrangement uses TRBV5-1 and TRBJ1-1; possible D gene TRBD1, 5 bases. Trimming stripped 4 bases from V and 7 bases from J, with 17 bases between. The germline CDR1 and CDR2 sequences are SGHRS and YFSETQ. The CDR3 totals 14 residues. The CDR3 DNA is TGCGCCAGCAGCCCGGGTCCTAGGCAGGGTGAAGCTTTCTTT. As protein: CASSPGPRQGEAFF.

CDR3 DNA sequence: TGCGCCAGCAGCCAACTCGCGGGAGGGTCCTACAATGAGCAGTTCTTC. This codes for CASSQLAGGSYNEQFF. The rearrangement joins TRBV4-3 to TRBJ2-1, with 9 bases that match TRBD2. Germline V gene data show CDR1 as LGHNA and CDR2 as YSLEER. The CDR3 length is 16 residues. With 2 bases clipped from V and 1 base from J, the junction kept 3 bases outside the gene matches.

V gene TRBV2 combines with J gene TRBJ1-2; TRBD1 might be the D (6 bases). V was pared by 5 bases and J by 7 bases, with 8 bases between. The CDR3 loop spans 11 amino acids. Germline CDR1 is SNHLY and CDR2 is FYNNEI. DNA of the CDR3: TGTGCCAGCAGTACAGGGTCTGGCTACACCTTC. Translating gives CASSTGSGYTF.

The CDR3 reads CASSLPGTPNEKLFF. The CDR3 nucleotides read TGTGCCAGCAGTCTCCCGGGGACACCTAATGAAAAACTGTTTTTT. The genes are TRBV28 and TRBJ1-4; D is possibly TRBD1 (6 bases). With 5 bases removed from V and 3 bases from J, the gap between germline ends came to 13 bases. The germline V gene encodes CDR1 MDHEN and CDR2 SYDVKM. The CDR3 is 15 amino acids.

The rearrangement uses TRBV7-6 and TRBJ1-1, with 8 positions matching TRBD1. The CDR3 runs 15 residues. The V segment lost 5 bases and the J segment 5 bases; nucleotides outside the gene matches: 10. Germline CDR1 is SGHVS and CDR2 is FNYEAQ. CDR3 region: CASSDKATGGTEAFF. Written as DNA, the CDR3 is TGTGCCAGCAGCGATAAAGCCACAGGGGGGACTGAAGCTTTCTTT.

The DNA for the CDR3 is TGTGCCAGTAGTCAGGTCAGGGCCCGGTGTTTGGGCAATCAGCCCCAGCATTTT. This gives the protein CASSQVRARCLGNQPQHF. V gene TRBV19 combines with J gene TRBJ1-5; a possible D gene is TRBD1 (5 bases). CDR3 length: 18 residues. V was pared by 5 bases and J by 2 bases, with 22 bases between. Germline V gives CDR1 LNHDA, CDR2 SQIVND (reference sequence).

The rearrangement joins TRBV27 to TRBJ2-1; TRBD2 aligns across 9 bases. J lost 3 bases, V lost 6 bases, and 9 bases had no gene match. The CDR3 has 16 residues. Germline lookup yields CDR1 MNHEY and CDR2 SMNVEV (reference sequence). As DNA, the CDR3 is TGTGCCAGCAGCGTCCTCGGGACTAGCCGCTACAATGAGCAGTTCTTC. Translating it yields CASSVLGTSRYNEQFF.